This T cell receptor beta chain appears in the sequencing data of a study of response to subunit inactivated influenza vaccine. TCRdb redid the calling of the RT-PCR reads with MiXCR, one entry per CDR3 protein. The sample records a few hundred thousand distinct CDR3 sequences, 12% to 15% being singletons. Study outcomes and limitations: With each seasonal influenza vaccination, the authors suggested, few new T cells are recruited.

In regard to this clonotype: Its antigen is unknown.

The origin of this receptor is a man aged 45-60 years who received an inactivated influenza vaccine. This specimen was PBMCs from blood, taken 11 to 12 days after vaccination.

CDR3 protein: CSATLGDGRNTIYF. For the CDR3, the DNA is TGCAGTGCTACTTTAGGGGATGGCAGAAACACCATATATTTT. The chain joins TRBV20-1 to TRBJ1-3; perhaps TRBD1 as D (5 bases). The CDR3 spans 14 residues. Per germline, CDR1 DFQATT and CDR2 SNEGSKA (reference sequence). V lost 4 bases, J lost 5 bases, and 15 bases lay in between.